The next 31 T cell receptor beta chains were all read from a single sample in a study of blood T cell repertoires in COVID-19. Profiling relied on immunoSEQ multiplex PCR, and the TCRdb table lists in-frame clones only, not all of them. The sample holds 240,000 or so clones; approximately 80% are singletons and the top ten take around 2%. Sequenced: peripheral blood. These receptors came from a man aged 25 to 40 who had recovered from COVID-19.

This clone has only a few counts. This chain joins TRBV20-1 and TRBJ1-5, with D uncertain. CDR3 length equals 12 residues. V was trimmed by 3 bases and J by 7 bases, leaving 10 bases between them. From germline, CDR1 is DFQATT and CDR2 SNEGSKA (reference sequence). CDR3 nucleotides: TGCAGTGCTAGTTTAGGCGGGCAGCCCCAGCATTTT. It yields the protein CSASLGGQPQHF.

The genes are TRBV7-8 and TRBJ1-2, with a possible D match to TRBD1 (5 bases). Germline CDR1 and CDR2: SGHVS and FQNEAQ. Trimming pared 2 bases from V and 3 bases from J, leaving 7 bases between. The CDR3 runs to 13 residues. The DNA for the CDR3 is TGTGCCAGCAGCTTAACGGGGGACTATGGCTACACCTTC. Residues: CASSLTGDYGYTF.

The rearrangement uses TRBV3-1 (or the pseudogene TRBV3-2) and TRBJ1-1; D is undetermined. CDR3 length equals 12 residues. Per the germline V gene, CDR1 is LGHDT and CDR2 is YNNKEL (reference sequence). The ends were cut back, 2 bases at V and 1 base at J, with 2 bases in the middle. CDR3 sequence (DNA): TGTGCCAGCAGCCAACGGAACACTGAAGCTTTCTTT. Amino acids: CASSQRNTEAFF.

This clone appeared many times. The chain couples TRBV5-4 to TRBJ2-5; 8 nucleotides line up with TRBD1. Germline assignment: CDR1 SGHNT and CDR2 YYREEE (reference sequence). The CDR3 consists of 17 residues. V was clipped by 5 bases and J by 5 bases; unmatched bases: 17. CDR3 sequence: CASRVQGARILGETQYF. In DNA, the CDR3 is TGTGCCAGCAGAGTGCAGGGGGCGCGGATTTTGGGGGAGACCCAGTACTTC.

The V gene is TRBV19, the J gene TRBJ2-5, with D possibly TRBD2 on 6 matching bases. Trimming removed 5 bases at V and 5 bases at J, with 18 bases between. Germline V lookup: CDR1 LNHDA, CDR2 SQIVND (reference sequence). There are 15 residues in the CDR3. CDR3 nucleotides: TGTGCCAGTAGTGGGCTTCCGGATGGGGGGGAGACCCAGTACTTC. This codes for CASSGLPDGGETQYF.

This sequence joins TRBV5-5 and TRBJ2-1; 14 bases match TRBD2. Germline CDR1 and CDR2: SGHKS and YYEKEE (reference sequence). This CDR3 region has 15 residues. Trimming cost V 4 bases and J 6 bases; bases outside gene matches: 3. DNA of the CDR3: TGTGCCAGCAGCACCGGACTAGCGGGGGGCAATGAGCAGTTCTTC. Translation: CASSTGLAGGNEQFF.

This clone was observed a handful of times. This chain uses TRBV2 with TRBJ1-5; perhaps TRBD1 as D (5 bases). In germline, CDR1 is SNHLY, CDR2 FYNNEI. The CDR3 contains 13 residues. V was pared by 4 bases and J by 15 bases, with 19 bases between. CDR3 nucleotides: TGTGCCAGCAGTGTGGGGACTCCCCGGTTGTCGCATTTT. Its protein product is CASSVGTPRLSHF.

The chain has TRBV2 and TRBJ2-5; 8 bases map to TRBD2. Losses at the gene ends were 8 bases for V and 5 bases for J; bases not matched to a gene: 13. The germline gives CDR1 SNHLY, CDR2 FYNNEI. The CDR3 extends over 15 amino acids. This CDR3 is CASGGSGLARETQYF. CDR3 coding DNA: TGTGCCAGCGGTGGCAGTGGACTAGCAAGGGAGACCCAGTACTTC.

CDR3 in DNA: TGCGCCAGCAGCTTGAGGACAGGAGTAGAGACCCAGTACTTC. This encodes CASSLRTGVETQYF. V is TRBV5-1 and J is TRBJ2-5; 7 nucleotides match TRBD1. J lost 4 bases, V lost 1 base, and 4 bases had no gene match. CDR1 is SGHRS, CDR2 YFSETQ, per germline. This CDR3 has 14 residues.

This chain connects TRBV27 to TRBJ2-3; a possible D gene is TRBD2 (6 bases). Germline V CDR1 and CDR2: MNHEY, SMNVEV (reference sequence). This CDR3 is 17 amino acids long. The V end was cut by 8 bases, the J end by 0 bases, with 21 bases between. This chain's CDR3 is CASGRLGRGVSTDTQYF. CDR3 nucleotides: TGTGCCAGCGGGCGATTGGGGCGGGGAGTAAGCACAGATACGCAGTATTTT.

The chain is built from TRBV10-2 and TRBJ1-1; D not resolved. V was shortened by 5 bases and J by 3 bases, with 10 bases between the two germline ends. CDR1 and CDR2 (germline): WSHSY, SAAADI. This CDR3 is built from 13 residues. The CDR3 here is CASSTRRDTEAFF. The DNA for the CDR3 is TGCGCCAGCAGTACGAGACGGGACACTGAAGCTTTCTTT.

This chain connects TRBV7-6 to TRBJ2-2; possible D gene TRBD2, 6 bases. Germline V gives CDR1 SGHVS, CDR2 FNYEAQ. The length of the CDR3 is 12 residues. Between the trimmed V and J ends, which lost 5 bases and 9 bases, there was a span of 10 bases. The CDR3 DNA follows: TGTGCCAGCAGCCCGGGGGTTAGGGAGCTGTTTTTT. It yields the protein CASSPGVRELFF.

The gene calls are TRBV11-2 and TRBJ2-2, with 12 positions matching TRBD2. CDR3 length: 16 residues. J lost 5 bases, V lost 3 bases, and 4 bases had no gene match. Germline V gene lookup returns CDR1 SGHAT and CDR2 FQNNGV. CDR3 residues: CASSFGLAGNTGELFF. CDR3 DNA sequence: TGTGCCAGCAGCTTCGGACTAGCGGGGAATACCGGGGAGCTGTTTTTT.

This chain connects TRBV7-3 to TRBJ2-5, with no clear D. The CDR3 is 13 residues long. Germline V gives CDR1 SGHTA, CDR2 FQGTGA. V was shortened by 1 base and J by 5 bases, with 8 bases between the two germline ends. CDR3 bases: TGTGCCAGCAGCTTAATTTCCGGGGAGACCCAGTACTTC. Translated: CASSLISGETQYF. The full variable domain, its missing parts supplied by reference TRBV7-3 and TRBJ2-5, is GAGVSQTPSNKVTEKGKYVELRCDPISGHTALYWYRQSLGQGPEFLIYFQGTGAADDSGLPNDRFFAVRPEGSVSTLKIQRTERGDSAVYLCASSLISGETQYFGPGTRLLVL.

The gene calls are TRBV28 and TRBJ1-5; D not resolved. Trimming removed 8 bases at V and 0 bases at J, with 8 bases between. This CDR3 comprises 13 residues. Germline loops: CDR1 MDHEN, CDR2 SYDVKM. The CDR3 protein is CASGLNSNQPQHF. CDR3 in DNA: TGTGCCAGCGGACTAAATAGCAATCAGCCCCAGCATTTT.

This rearrangement joins TRBV6-2 or TRBV6-3 to TRBJ1-5; 9 bases agree with TRBD1. The CDR3 has 15 amino acids. Looked up from germline, CDR1 is MNHEY and CDR2 is SVGEGT. V lost 6 bases, J lost 5 bases, and 8 bases stayed unmatched. This CDR3 is CASSPGQGAYQPQHF. DNA for the CDR3: TGTGCCAGCAGCCCGGGACAGGGTGCGTATCAGCCCCAGCATTTT.

This chain links TRBV7-2 with TRBJ2-4, with D maybe TRBD1 (5 bases). This CDR3 spans 14 amino acids. The V gene's germline CDR1 is SGHTA and CDR2 FQGNSA. The V gene lost 0 bases and the J gene lost 12 bases, with 15 bases spanning the gap. CDR3 nucleotide sequence: TGTGCCAGCAGCTTAGCGCCGGACATCGGGCCTCAGTACTTC. Protein product: CASSLAPDIGPQYF.

V gene TRBV4-2 combines with J gene TRBJ1-6; TRBD1 matches 7 bases. The CDR3 is 13 residues long. V shed 0 bases, J shed 14 bases, and the junction held 4 bases outside the gene matches. Germline loops: CDR1 LGHNA, CDR2 YNFKEQ. Written as DNA, the CDR3 is TGTGCCAGCAGCCAAGACAGACAGGGTGCCCTCCACTTT. The encoded protein is CASSQDRQGALHF.

The V and J genes are TRBV7-9 and TRBJ2-2; D might be TRBD1 (6 bases). This CDR3 is 14 amino acids long. V was trimmed by 5 bases and J by 7 bases, leaving 14 bases between them. Germline loops: CDR1 SEHNR, CDR2 FQNEAQ (reference sequence). The chain's CDR3 is CASSPGQNLGELFF. Written as DNA, the CDR3 is TGTGCCAGCAGCCCCGGACAGAACCTCGGGGAGCTGTTTTTT.

This sequence joins TRBV12-3 or TRBV12-4 and TRBJ1-3; D is undetermined. V gave up 6 bases and J gave up 6 bases, with 12 bases separating them. The CDR3 runs to 13 residues. This CDR3 reads CASSLSGPNTIYF. The CDR3 coding sequence is TGTGCCAGCAGCCTGTCGGGTCCAAACACCATATATTTT.

This chain uses TRBV11-2 with TRBJ2-1, with 11 bases fitting TRBD2. CDR3 length equals 16 residues. Trimming at V came to 4 bases and at J to 9 bases, leaving 11 bases not matched to a gene. Germline V gene sequence: CDR1 SGHAT, CDR2 FQNNGV. The CDR3 is CASSSLTSGDRSEQFF. CDR3 coding DNA: TGTGCCAGCAGCTCCCTGACTAGCGGGGACCGGAGTGAGCAGTTCTTC.

This clone is a singleton in its sample. The V and J genes are TRBV5-1 and TRBJ2-3; a weak D match, TRBD1 (5 bases). Trimming took 7 bases from V and 2 from J, leaving 11 bases between them. The CDR3 spans 13 residues. CDR1 and CDR2 from the germline V gene are SGHRS and YFSETQ. The CDR3 nucleotides read TGCGCCAGCCAGACAGAGAACACAGATACGCAGTATTTT. Its protein is CASQTENTDTQYF.

The chain links TRBV10-1 to TRBJ2-4, with TRBD2 as a possible D gene (5 bases). Germline values: CDR1 WNHNN, CDR2 SYGVQD (reference sequence). With 9 bases removed from V and 0 bases from J, the gap between germline ends came to 9 bases. CDR3 length equals 13 residues. CDR3: CASSSGAKNIQYF. DNA for the CDR3: TGCGCCAGTTCAAGCGGAGCCAAAAACATTCAGTACTTC.

This chain links TRBV2 with TRBJ1-5; possibly TRBD1 for D (5 bases). The CDR3 totals 13 residues. Germline V CDR1 and CDR2: SNHLY, FYNNEI. The V gene lost 7 bases and the J gene lost 0 bases, with 7 bases spanning the gap. This CDR3 reads CASTGNSNQPQHF. CDR3 sequence (DNA): TGTGCCAGCACAGGGAATAGCAATCAGCCCCAGCATTTT.

The rearrangement joins TRBV6-1 to TRBJ2-4; TRBD2 matches at 8 bases. The CDR3 covers 16 residues. V shed 2 bases, J shed 6 bases, and the junction held 9 bases outside the gene matches. In germline, CDR1 is MNHNS, CDR2 SASEGT. CDR3 sequence reads: CASSEIDAGGGNIQYF. In DNA form, the CDR3 reads TGTGCCAGCAGTGAAATAGACGCGGGGGGAGGAAACATTCAGTACTTC.

The chain recombines TRBV7-9 with TRBJ2-2; the D gene is possibly TRBD2 (5 bases). CDR1 and CDR2 from the germline V gene are SEHNR and FQNEAQ (reference sequence). This CDR3 spans 16 amino acids. Trimming took off 5 bases at V and 5 bases at J, with 18 bases between the two ends. CDR3 sequence (DNA): TGTGCCAGCAGCCTGAGGGCTCCGGCGGTAACCGGGGAGCTGTTTTTT. The encoded protein is CASSLRAPAVTGELFF.

The J gene is TRBJ2-5, the V gene TRBV7-9; D is possibly TRBD1 (6 bases). Per germline, CDR1 SEHNR and CDR2 FQNEAQ (reference sequence). The CDR3 contains 12 residues. The V end lost 8 bases, the J end lost 5 bases, and 12 bases lay between the germline ends. CDR3 in amino acids: CASSGAWETQYF. CDR3 nucleotides: TGTGCCAGCTCAGGGGCTTGGGAGACCCAGTACTTC.

The chain recombines TRBV3-1 (or the pseudogene TRBV3-2) with TRBJ2-1, with TRBD1 matching over 9 bases. Germline CDR1 LGHDT, CDR2 YNNKEL (reference sequence). The CDR3 spans 12 residues. V lost 1 base, J lost 14 bases, and 3 bases stayed unmatched. In DNA form, the CDR3 reads TGTGCCAGCAGCCAAGGCGGGGACAGGGAGTTCTTC. Protein: CASSQGGDREFF.

V usage is TRBV14 and J usage is TRBJ1-6; TRBD1 matches at 8 bases. With 3 bases clipped from V and 7 bases from J, the junction kept 5 bases outside the gene matches. Germline CDR1 SGHDN, CDR2 FVKESK. This CDR3 is 15 amino acids long. CDR3 nucleotides: TGTGCCAGCAGCCACGGAACAGGGGGAAATTCACCCCTCCACTTT. It translates to CASSHGTGGNSPLHF.

J is TRBJ1-1 and V is TRBV5-1; 7 positions match TRBD1. The CDR3 runs to 14 residues. Germline V gene data show CDR1 as SGHRS and CDR2 as YFSETQ. Germline trimming cut 4 bases from V and 1 base from J; bases unmatched to any gene: 4. CDR3 nucleotide sequence: TGCGCCAGCAGCCAGGGGGTATCGAACACTGAAGCTTTCTTT. This encodes CASSQGVSNTEAFF.

In this sample, this clone turned up a few times. The V call is TRBV15, the J call TRBJ1-5; 12 positions match TRBD1. Trimming removed 8 bases from V and 6 bases from J; junction bases left unmatched: 8. The CDR3 has 15 residues. Germline CDR1 and CDR2: LNHNV and YYDKDF (reference sequence). The CDR3 sequence: CATGIGTGGGQPQHF. As DNA, the CDR3 is TGTGCCACCGGAATAGGGACAGGGGGCGGTCAGCCCCAGCATTTT.